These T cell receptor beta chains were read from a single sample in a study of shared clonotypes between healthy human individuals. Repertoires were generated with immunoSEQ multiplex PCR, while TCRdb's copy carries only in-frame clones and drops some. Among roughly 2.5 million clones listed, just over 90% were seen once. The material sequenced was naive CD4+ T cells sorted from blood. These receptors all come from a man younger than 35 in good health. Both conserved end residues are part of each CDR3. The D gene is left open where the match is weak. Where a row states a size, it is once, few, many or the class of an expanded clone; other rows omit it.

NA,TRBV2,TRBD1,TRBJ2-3,TGTGCCAGCAGAACGGTAGGGGGCAAGGCAGATACGCAGTATTTT,CASRTVGGKADTQYF
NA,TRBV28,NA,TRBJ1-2,TGTGCCAGCAGTTTTCGGCCTTCTAACTATGGCTACACCTTC,CASSFRPSNYGYTF
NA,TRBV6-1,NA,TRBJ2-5,TGTGCCAGCAGTACCCGGGACTCCCAAGAGACCCAGTACTTC,CASSTRDSQETQYF
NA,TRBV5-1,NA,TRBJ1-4,TGCGCCAGCAGCTGGGGTCTTAAGGACGAAAAACTGTTTTTT,CASSWGLKDEKLFF
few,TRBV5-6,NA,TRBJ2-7,TGTGCCAGCAGCGGCTCCTACGAGCAGTACTTC,CASSGSYEQYF
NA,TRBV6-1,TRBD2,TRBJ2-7,TGTGCCAGCAGTGACGCACTAGCGGGACGATTAGGCTCCTACGAGCAGTACTTC,CASSDALAGRLGSYEQYF
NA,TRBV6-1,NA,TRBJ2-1,TGTGCCAGCAGTGAAGGCCCGGGGTTCAGGGGTGAGCAGTTCTTC,CASSEGPGFRGEQFF
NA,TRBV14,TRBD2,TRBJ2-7,TGTGCCAGCAGCCAAGTACTAGCGGGAGTCTACGAGCAGTACTTC,CASSQVLAGVYEQYF
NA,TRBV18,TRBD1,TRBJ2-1,TGTGCCAGCTCATCAGTACAGGGGGCCTCCTACAATGAGCAGTTCTTC,CASSSVQGASYNEQFF
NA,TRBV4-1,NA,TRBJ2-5,TGCGCCAGCAGCCAGTTGGGCAGGGGTTACCAAGAGACCCAGTACTTC,CASSQLGRGYQETQYF
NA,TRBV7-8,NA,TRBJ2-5,TGTGCCAGCAGCTTAGTGGCTCGGGAGCAGTACTTC,CASSLVAREQYF
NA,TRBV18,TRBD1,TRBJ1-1,TGTGCCAGCTCAGCGGACAGGGTAGAGGGGATGAACACTGAAGCTTTCTTT,CASSADRVEGMNTEAFF
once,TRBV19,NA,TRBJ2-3,TGTGCCAGTAGGGGGGCGGCAGCTAGCACAGATACGCAGTATTTT,CASRGAAASTDTQYF
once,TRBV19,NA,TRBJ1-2,TGTGCCAGTAGTCGAAAACCCAGGGAGGTGAACTATGGCTACACCTTC,CASSRKPREVNYGYTF
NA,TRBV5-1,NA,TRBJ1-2,TGCGCCAGCAGCTTGGCCTTTACAGCCTACACCTTC,CASSLAFTAYTF
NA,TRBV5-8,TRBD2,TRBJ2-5,TGTGCCAGCAGCTTGGGCGGCGGGGGAGAGACCCAGTACTTC,CASSLGGGGETQYF
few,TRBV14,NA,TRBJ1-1,TGTGCCAGCAGCCAACCCGAGAACACTGAAGCTTTCTTT,CASSQPENTEAFF
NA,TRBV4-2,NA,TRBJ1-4,TGTGCCAGCAGCCAAGAACCGACGAATGAAAAACTGTTTTTT,CASSQEPTNEKLFF
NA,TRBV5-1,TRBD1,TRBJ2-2,TGCGCCAGCAGCTTGAACACAGGGGCGGTGACCGGGGAGCTGTTTTTT,CASSLNTGAVTGELFF
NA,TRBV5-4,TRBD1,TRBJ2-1,TGTGCCAGCAGCCCTTGGATCTATCCGGGACAGGGAGGGGGAGATGAGCAGTTCTTC,CASSPWIYPGQGGGDEQFF
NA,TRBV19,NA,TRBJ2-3,TGTGCCAGTAGTATGGTGGGGACTGTGGCTACGCAGTATTTT,CASSMVGTVATQYF
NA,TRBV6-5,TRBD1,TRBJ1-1,TGTGCCAGCAGACGTGGACAGGGGAACACTGAAGCTTTCTTT,CASRRGQGNTEAFF
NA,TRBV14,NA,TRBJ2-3,TGTGCCAGCAGTCGAGGCGCCAGGGACACAGATACGCAGTATTTT,CASSRGARDTDTQYF
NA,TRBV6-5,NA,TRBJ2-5,TGTGCCAGCAGTCTCACTTGGCGAGAGACCCAGTACTTC,CASSLTWRETQYF
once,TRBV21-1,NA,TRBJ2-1,TGTGCCAGCAGTACTAAGACTAGTCACAATGAGCAGTTCTTC,CASSTKTSHNEQFF
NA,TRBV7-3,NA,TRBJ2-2,TGTGCCAGCAGCGCCCGGGAGACGAACACCGGGGAGCTGTTTTTT,CASSARETNTGELFF
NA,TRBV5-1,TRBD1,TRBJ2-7,TGCGCCAGCAGTCCTGCGGACAGGGGGCGCTACGAGCAGTACTTC,CASSPADRGRYEQYF
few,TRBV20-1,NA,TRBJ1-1,TGCAGTGCTCTGAAGAACACTGAAGCTTTCTTT,CSALKNTEAFF
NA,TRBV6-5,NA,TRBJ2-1,TGTGCCAGCATCTCCGGTGGGGGGACCAACAATGAGCAGTTCTTC,CASISGGGTNNEQFF
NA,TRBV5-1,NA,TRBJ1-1,TGCGCCAGCAGCCCTGGGTCCTCTCTGGGAAACACTGAAGCTTTCTTT,CASSPGSSLGNTEAFF
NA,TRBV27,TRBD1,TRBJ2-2,TGTGCCAGCAGCTCGACAGGGCGGACCGGGGAGCTGTTTTTT,CASSSTGRTGELFF
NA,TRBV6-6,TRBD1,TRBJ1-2,TGTGCCAGCAGTTACCTACAGGGGGATCGGGGCTACACCTTC,CASSYLQGDRGYTF
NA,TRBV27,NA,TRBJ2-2,TGTGCCAGCAGTTCCCCGGACCGAAACACCGGGGAGCTGTTTTTT,CASSSPDRNTGELFF
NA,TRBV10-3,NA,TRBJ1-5,TGTGCCATCAGTGATTCAGGGATTAATCAGCCCCAGCATTTT,CAISDSGINQPQHF
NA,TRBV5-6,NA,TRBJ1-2,TGTGCCAGCAGCTTGGTTTGGGTGCAGGTCGGCTACACCTTC,CASSLVWVQVGYTF
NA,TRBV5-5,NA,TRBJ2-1,TGTGCCAGCAGCTTGGTACAGGAGCAGTTCTTC,CASSLVQEQFF
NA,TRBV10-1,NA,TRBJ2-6,TGCGCCAGCAGGGGACCCTACATCCCCTTCTCTGGGGCCAACGTCCTGACTTTC,CASRGPYIPFSGANVLTF
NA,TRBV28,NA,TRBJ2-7,TGTGCCAGCAGTTTACTCGAATACGAGCAGTACTTC,CASSLLEYEQYF
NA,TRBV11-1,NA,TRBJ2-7,TGTGCCAGCAGCTTAGAAGTGGGGACCCCCATCGAAGAGCAGTACTTC,CASSLEVGTPIEEQYF
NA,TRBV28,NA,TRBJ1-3,TGTGCCAGCAGTTTACCACAAACAAGGTCTGGAAACACCATATATTTT,CASSLPQTRSGNTIYF
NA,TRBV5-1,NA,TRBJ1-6,TGCGCCAGCAGCTTGCGGCAGGGAGGGACCCCCTATAATTCACCCCTCCACTTT,CASSLRQGGTPYNSPLHF
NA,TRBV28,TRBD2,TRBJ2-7,TGTGCCAGCAGTTTAACTAGCGGATGGGACTACGAGCAGTACTTC,CASSLTSGWDYEQYF